This TCR beta chain comes out of a study of Tregs in tolerant kidney transplant recipients. Unstimulated regulatory T cells (CD4+CD25+CD127-), CD4+CD25- non-regulatory cells, CD4 and CD8 cells were FACS-sorted from thawed PBMCs. Profiled with immunoSEQ multiplex PCR; TCRdb holds only in-frame clones, not every one. The profile covers some 240,000 clones, with about four fifths appearing a single time and roughly 0.67% taken by the ten largest. Germline V gene lookup returns CDR1 SGHRS and CDR2 YFSETQ. Trimming took 0 bases from V and 5 from J; bases not matched to a gene: 4. The CDR3 is made up of 14 amino acids.

This chain links TRBV5-1 with TRBJ2-7, with 8 positions matching TRBD1. Sequencing was performed on CD4+ T cells from blood. The sequence was obtained from a human donor in good health. CDR3 in DNA: TGCGCCAGCAGCTTGGGGACAGGGATACACGAGCAGTACTTC. Encoded protein: CASSLGTGIHEQYF.